The clone carrying this T cell receptor (beta chain) occurred a few times. Antigen: not known. This specimen comes from a study of cytomegalovirus exposure and HLA in healthy donors. Background on the study: Both the 120 validation repertoires and the 550 to 750 first-cohort repertoires used the same platform, as reported by a later analysis. Study-wide results and limits: The finding came from a later analysis; first-cohort TCR clusters tended to co-occur in the roughly 120 validation repertoires. It was reported that the classifier diagnosed cytomegalovirus status with high specificity and sensitivity in both the original and validation cohorts.

Measured with immunoSEQ multiplex PCR; TCRdb has only the in-frame clones, and not every one. The sample holds roughly 330,000 clones; around 90% are singletons and the top ten take over 1%. The donors were part of the roughly 120-subject validation cohort, which stood apart from the approximately 670-subject first cohort. The CDR3 consists of 12 residues. Germline V lookup: CDR1 SGHNT, CDR2 YYREEE (reference sequence). With 4 bases removed from V and 2 bases from J, the gap between germline ends came to 6 bases. This receptor was identified in a woman in her 30s in good health and CMV-seropositive. V gene TRBV5-4 combines with J gene TRBJ1-2, with unresolved D. Sequences were obtained from PBMCs. The CDR3 sequence: CASSPDNYGYTF. The CDR3 DNA reads TGTGCCAGCAGCCCCGACAACTATGGCTACACCTTC.